A selection of T cell receptor beta chains follows, all from one sample in a study of blood T cell repertoires in COVID-19. Data came from immunoSEQ multiplex PCR; TCRdb stores just in-frame clones and leaves some out. Of approximately 490,000 clones in the sample, around 90% were seen once. The specimen was PBMCs or T cells enriched from blood (not recorded which). The receptors stem from a woman aged 18-35 years who had recovered from COVID-19. Both conserved end residues are part of each CDR3. The D gene is left open where the match is weak. Clone size is not always given. Where it is, it says once, few, many or a class for expanded clones.

v_gene: TRBV12-3/TRBV12-4; d_gene: -; abundance: -; j_gene: TRBJ1-2; CDR3aa: CASSISGGGGYTF; CDR3nt: TGTGCCAGCAGCATAAGTGGCGGGGGTGGCTACACCTTC
v_gene: TRBV28; d_gene: -; abundance: -; j_gene: TRBJ2-1; CDR3aa: CASSQPHRGGNEQFF; CDR3nt: TGTGCCAGCTCCCAACCCCACAGGGGGGGCAATGAGCAGTTCTTC
v_gene: TRBV4-1; d_gene: -; abundance: once; j_gene: TRBJ2-5; CDR3aa: CASSPTTTRGETQYF; CDR3nt: TGCGCCAGCAGCCCCACTACAACCCGAGGCGAGACCCAGTACTTC
v_gene: TRBV4-2; d_gene: TRBD2; abundance: once; j_gene: TRBJ2-3; CDR3aa: CASSQEVAGTTQYF; CDR3nt: TGTGCCAGCAGCCAAGAGGTAGCGGGGACTACGCAGTATTTT
v_gene: TRBV30; d_gene: -; abundance: -; j_gene: TRBJ1-1; CDR3aa: CAWSRENTEAFF; CDR3nt: TGTGCCTGGAGTCGCGAAAACACTGAAGCTTTCTTT
v_gene: TRBV6-1; d_gene: -; abundance: -; j_gene: TRBJ1-2; CDR3aa: CASSDPRAPSANYGYTF; CDR3nt: TGTGCCAGCAGTGACCCCAGGGCACCCTCCGCTAACTATGGCTACACCTTC
v_gene: TRBV11-3; d_gene: -; abundance: -; j_gene: TRBJ1-1; CDR3aa: CASSPQGEPEAFF; CDR3nt: TGTGCCAGCAGCCCTCAGGGTGAACCTGAAGCTTTCTTT
v_gene: TRBV2; d_gene: TRBD1; abundance: -; j_gene: TRBJ1-1; CDR3aa: CASSLDRGDAEAFF; CDR3nt: TGTGCCAGCAGTTTAGACAGGGGGGACGCTGAAGCTTTCTTT
v_gene: TRBV11-2; d_gene: -; abundance: -; j_gene: TRBJ2-1; CDR3aa: CASSLDRSEEQFF; CDR3nt: TGTGCCAGCAGCTTAGATCGGAGCGAAGAGCAGTTCTTC
v_gene: TRBV14; d_gene: -; abundance: -; j_gene: TRBJ1-1; CDR3aa: CASSQTFAEAFF; CDR3nt: TGTGCCAGCAGCCAAACATTTGCTGAAGCTTTCTTT
v_gene: TRBV10-3; d_gene: -; abundance: -; j_gene: TRBJ1-6; CDR3aa: CATLADLPEGPLHF; CDR3nt: TGTGCCACCCTCGCCGACCTCCCGGAGGGGCCCCTCCACTTT
v_gene: TRBV9; d_gene: TRBD1; abundance: -; j_gene: TRBJ2-1; CDR3aa: CASSLQGSWDEQFF; CDR3nt: TGTGCCAGCAGCCTACAGGGGTCCTGGGATGAGCAGTTCTTC
v_gene: TRBV30; d_gene: -; abundance: -; j_gene: TRBJ1-2; CDR3aa: CAWSVFRPVKIPRGYTF; CDR3nt: TGTGCCTGGAGTGTATTTCGCCCGGTTAAAATCCCGCGGGGCTACACCTTC
v_gene: TRBV5-4; d_gene: -; abundance: -; j_gene: TRBJ2-1; CDR3aa: CASSPGGPYNEQFF; CDR3nt: TGTGCCAGCAGTCCCGGGGGGCCCTACAATGAGCAGTTCTTC
v_gene: TRBV5-1; d_gene: -; abundance: -; j_gene: TRBJ1-3; CDR3aa: CASRELSSGNTIYF; CDR3nt: TGCGCCAGCAGAGAGTTGAGCTCTGGAAACACCATATATTTT
v_gene: TRBV5-6; d_gene: -; abundance: -; j_gene: TRBJ2-7; CDR3aa: CASSLLEPGILDEQYF; CDR3nt: TGTGCCAGCAGCCTGCTTGAGCCGGGGATCCTGGACGAGCAGTACTTC
v_gene: TRBV10-3; d_gene: -; abundance: -; j_gene: TRBJ2-5; CDR3aa: CAISDSVSETQYF; CDR3nt: TGTGCCATCAGTGACTCAGTTAGCGAGACCCAGTACTTC
v_gene: TRBV5-1; d_gene: -; abundance: -; j_gene: TRBJ1-1; CDR3aa: CASSSQGDTEAFF; CDR3nt: TGCGCCAGCAGCTCACAGGGTGACACTGAAGCTTTCTTT
v_gene: TRBV30; d_gene: -; abundance: once; j_gene: TRBJ1-5; CDR3aa: CAWSAGDLESNQPQHF; CDR3nt: TGTGCCTGGAGTGCAGGGGATTTAGAAAGCAATCAGCCCCAGCATTTT
v_gene: TRBV5-4; d_gene: -; abundance: -; j_gene: TRBJ1-4; CDR3aa: CASSPGDRLNEKLFF; CDR3nt: TGTGCCAGCAGCCCAGGCGACAGGCTCAATGAAAAACTGTTTTTT
v_gene: TRBV20-1; d_gene: -; abundance: -; j_gene: TRBJ1-1; CDR3aa: CSARVGPEAFF; CDR3nt: TGCAGTGCTAGAGTGGGGCCTGAAGCTTTCTTT
v_gene: TRBV7-9; d_gene: -; abundance: -; j_gene: TRBJ1-1; CDR3aa: CASSLELHEAFF; CDR3nt: TGTGCCAGCAGCTTAGAGCTCCATGAAGCTTTCTTT
v_gene: TRBV19; d_gene: TRBD1; abundance: -; j_gene: TRBJ1-5; CDR3aa: CASTTGAGGRNQPQHF; CDR3nt: TGTGCCAGCACCACAGGGGCAGGGGGTCGCAATCAGCCCCAGCATTTT
v_gene: TRBV7-9; d_gene: TRBD1; abundance: -; j_gene: TRBJ1-1; CDR3aa: CASSSTGVTEAFF; CDR3nt: TGTGCCAGCAGCTCAACAGGGGTTACTGAAGCTTTCTTT
v_gene: TRBV30; d_gene: TRBD1; abundance: once; j_gene: TRBJ1-1; CDR3aa: CAWGRLTGVDTEAFF; CDR3nt: TGTGCCTGGGGACGCCTCACAGGGGTCGACACTGAAGCTTTCTTT
v_gene: TRBV5-1; d_gene: TRBD1; abundance: -; j_gene: TRBJ2-1; CDR3aa: CASSSYRDRSRNEQFF; CDR3nt: TGCGCCAGCAGCTCATACCGGGACAGGTCCAGGAATGAGCAGTTCTTC
v_gene: TRBV28; d_gene: -; abundance: once; j_gene: TRBJ1-3; CDR3aa: CASSPNRYTIYF; CDR3nt: TGTGCCAGCAGTCCGAACAGATACACCATATATTTT
v_gene: TRBV6-1; d_gene: TRBD2; abundance: -; j_gene: TRBJ2-7; CDR3aa: CASSEGLADYYEQYF; CDR3nt: TGTGCCAGCAGTGAGGGACTAGCGGATTACTACGAGCAGTACTTC
v_gene: TRBV6-6; d_gene: TRBD1; abundance: -; j_gene: TRBJ1-5; CDR3aa: CASSVTGEENQPQHF; CDR3nt: TGTGCCAGCAGTGTTACAGGGGAGGAGAATCAGCCCCAGCATTTT
v_gene: TRBV19; d_gene: TRBD2; abundance: -; j_gene: TRBJ2-5; CDR3aa: CASSIIASGGGRQETQYF; CDR3nt: TGTGCCAGTAGTATAATTGCTAGCGGGGGTGGTAGGCAAGAGACCCAGTACTTC
v_gene: TRBV10-2; d_gene: -; abundance: -; j_gene: TRBJ2-7; CDR3aa: CASSEAGFGEQYF; CDR3nt: TGCGCCAGCAGTGAGGCGGGCTTTGGTGAGCAGTACTTC
v_gene: TRBV7-9; d_gene: TRBD1; abundance: -; j_gene: TRBJ2-7; CDR3aa: CASSLSDRGDEQYF; CDR3nt: TGTGCCAGCAGCCTTTCTGACAGGGGGGACGAGCAGTACTTC
v_gene: TRBV19; d_gene: -; abundance: -; j_gene: TRBJ1-6; CDR3aa: CASSIVVGGNSPLHF; CDR3nt: TGTGCCAGTAGTATTGTCGTGGGGGGAAATTCACCCCTCCACTTT
v_gene: TRBV18; d_gene: TRBD2; abundance: -; j_gene: TRBJ2-1; CDR3aa: CASSPGTSSYEQFF; CDR3nt: TGTGCCAGCTCACCGGGGACTAGTTCCTATGAGCAGTTCTTC
v_gene: TRBV6-4; d_gene: -; abundance: -; j_gene: TRBJ1-3; CDR3aa: CASSGAGGGYSGNTIYF; CDR3nt: TGTGCCAGCAGTGGCGCGGGCGGGGGCTACTCTGGAAACACCATATATTTT
v_gene: TRBV6-5; d_gene: -; abundance: -; j_gene: TRBJ2-6; CDR3aa: CASSYKRAGANVLTF; CDR3nt: TGTGCCAGCAGTTACAAGCGAGCAGGGGCCAACGTCCTGACTTTC
v_gene: TRBV19; d_gene: -; abundance: -; j_gene: TRBJ1-1; CDR3aa: CASSTGGRTEAFF; CDR3nt: TGTGCCAGTAGCACGGGGGGCAGAACTGAAGCTTTCTTT
v_gene: TRBV30; d_gene: -; abundance: -; j_gene: TRBJ1-3; CDR3aa: CAWSLRGTAAGNTIYF; CDR3nt: TGTGCCTGGAGTCTTCGCGGGACCGCCGCGGGAAACACCATATATTTT
v_gene: TRBV7-2; d_gene: TRBD1; abundance: few; j_gene: TRBJ1-2; CDR3aa: CASSLGTVINGYTF; CDR3nt: TGTGCCAGCAGCCTCGGGACAGTCATAAATGGCTACACCTTC
v_gene: TRBV30; d_gene: -; abundance: -; j_gene: TRBJ2-7; CDR3aa: CAWRRVHEQYF; CDR3nt: TGTGCCTGGCGCAGGGTTCACGAGCAGTACTTC
v_gene: TRBV15; d_gene: TRBD1; abundance: few; j_gene: TRBJ1-6; CDR3aa: CATSVTGGGPLHF; CDR3nt: TGTGCCACCAGCGTCACAGGGGGCGGACCCCTCCACTTT
v_gene: TRBV7-2; d_gene: -; abundance: -; j_gene: TRBJ1-1; CDR3aa: CASSSGRFENTEAFF; CDR3nt: TGTGCCAGCAGCTCAGGGAGGTTTGAGAACACTGAAGCTTTCTTT
v_gene: TRBV28; d_gene: TRBD1; abundance: -; j_gene: TRBJ1-5; CDR3aa: CASSLLWGQGEGGNQPQHF; CDR3nt: TGTGCCAGCAGTTTACTTTGGGGACAGGGAGAAGGAGGCAATCAGCCCCAGCATTTT
v_gene: TRBV6-5; d_gene: -; abundance: -; j_gene: TRBJ2-5; CDR3aa: CASSSTRRAETQYF; CDR3nt: TGTGCCAGCAGTTCGACTAGGAGGGCAGAGACCCAGTACTTC
v_gene: TRBV10-1; d_gene: -; abundance: -; j_gene: TRBJ1-1; CDR3aa: CASRPAGGRSEAFF; CDR3nt: TGCGCCAGCAGGCCCGCGGGGGGTAGGTCTGAAGCTTTCTTT
v_gene: TRBV6-1; d_gene: -; abundance: -; j_gene: TRBJ2-4; CDR3aa: CASSGWAGYGKNIQYF; CDR3nt: TGTGCCAGCAGTGGTTGGGCGGGGTATGGCAAAAACATTCAGTACTTC
v_gene: TRBV4-2; d_gene: -; abundance: many; j_gene: TRBJ1-5; CDR3aa: CASSPLGGTGQPQHF; CDR3nt: TGTGCCAGCAGCCCCCTCGGGGGTACGGGGCAGCCCCAGCATTTT
v_gene: TRBV28; d_gene: TRBD1; abundance: -; j_gene: TRBJ1-1; CDR3aa: CASSSWTGGTEAFF; CDR3nt: TGTGCCAGCAGTTCTTGGACAGGGGGCACTGAAGCTTTCTTT
v_gene: TRBV2; d_gene: -; abundance: -; j_gene: TRBJ2-6; CDR3aa: CASSGWAPGANVLTF; CDR3nt: TGTGCCAGCAGTGGTTGGGCGCCTGGGGCCAACGTCCTGACTTTC
v_gene: TRBV30; d_gene: -; abundance: -; j_gene: TRBJ1-3; CDR3aa: CAWSVLSGGNTIYF; CDR3nt: TGTGCCTGGAGTGTCCTCTCGGGGGGAAACACCATATATTTT
v_gene: TRBV28; d_gene: -; abundance: -; j_gene: TRBJ1-5; CDR3aa: CASSGLTGYFNQPQHF; CDR3nt: TGTGCCAGCAGCGGATTGACAGGTTATTTCAATCAGCCCCAGCATTTT
v_gene: TRBV7-8; d_gene: -; abundance: once; j_gene: TRBJ1-1; CDR3aa: CASSLEPDLEAFF; CDR3nt: TGTGCCAGCAGCTTAGAACCAGATTTAGAAGCTTTCTTT
v_gene: TRBV5-1; d_gene: TRBD1; abundance: -; j_gene: TRBJ2-1; CDR3aa: CASSWRQGALGEQFF; CDR3nt: TGCGCCAGCAGCTGGAGACAGGGGGCGTTAGGTGAGCAGTTCTTC
v_gene: TRBV5-5; d_gene: -; abundance: -; j_gene: TRBJ1-2; CDR3aa: CASSPSYYGYTF; CDR3nt: TGTGCCAGCAGCCCTTCCTACTATGGCTACACCTTC